The rows below give T cell receptor beta chains drawn from one sample of a study of neurological immune-mediated disorders. MiXCR, applied by TCRdb to the 5' RACE reads, yields one record per CDR3 protein. The table includes some 56,000 distinct CDR3 sequences, about 4.1% detected once. The sequenced material came from PBMCs. Every receptor here comes from a man aged 55 to 70 with multiple sclerosis. The CDR3 runs from the conserved cysteine through the conserved F or W. Each record gives: D gene, clone size, J gene, V gene, CDR3 DNA, CDR3 protein. A D gene is named only where the DNA matches it firmly. Each size is once, few or many counts, or a class when the clone is expanded.

>TRBD1|many|TRBJ2-1|TRBV20-1
TGCAGTGCTGACAGGGTGACCTACAATGAGCAGTTCTTC
CSADRVTYNEQFF
>.|many|TRBJ2-3|TRBV9
TGTGCCAGCAGCACCCGACAGAGCACAGATACGCAGTATTTT
CASSTRQSTDTQYF
>.|many|TRBJ1-1|TRBV7-6
TGTGCCAGCAGCTTAGCGCCAGGGGTTGAAGCTTTCTTT
CASSLAPGVEAFF
>TRBD1|many|TRBJ1-1|TRBV5-1
TGCGCCAGCAGCTTGGGGACAGGGAGGAAGGCTGAAGCTTTCTTT
CASSLGTGRKAEAFF
>TRBD2|many|TRBJ2-3|TRBV5-1
TGCGCCAGCAGCCCGTACGGGGGGTCAGATACGCAGTATTTT
CASSPYGGSDTQYF
>TRBD2|many|TRBJ2-3|TRBV5-1
TGCGCCAGCAGCGAACTTACAGGGACTAGGGGCACAGATACGCAGTATTTT
CASSELTGTRGTDTQYF
>.|many|TRBJ2-1|TRBV5-1
TGCGCCAGCAGCTTGGAGTCCCAGGGAGGGTTCTTC
CASSLESQGGFF
>.|many|TRBJ2-5|TRBV7-2
TGTGCCAGCAGCTTTCGGGGGTCGGGAGAGACCCAGTACTTC
CASSFRGSGETQYF
>.|many|TRBJ2-1|TRBV20-1
TGCAGTGCTAGAGAGGGGGGGGCTAGCGGTGGGCAGTTCTTC
CSAREGGASGGQFF
>.|many|TRBJ1-1|TRBV11-2
TGTGCCAGCAGTTTAGGGTGGCGTCAGCGGGACACTGAAGCTTTCTTT
CASSLGWRQRDTEAFF
>.|many|TRBJ2-1|TRBV28
TGTGCCTCAGGCACAACGGTCTCCTACAATGAGCAGTTCTTC
CASGTTVSYNEQFF
>.|many|TRBJ1-1|TRBV20-1
TGCAGTGCGAGAAAACAGGGAAACACTGAAGCTTTCTTT
CSARKQGNTEAFF
>.|many|TRBJ1-3|TRBV5-1
TGCGCCAGCAGCTCGCCGGGAAGCCGAAACACCATATATTTT
CASSSPGSRNTIYF
>.|few|TRBJ2-1|TRBV29-1
TGCAGCGTTGAAGGCCACGGCGCCTACAATGAGCAGTTCTTC
CSVEGHGAYNEQFF
>.|many|TRBJ1-2|TRBV3-1
TGTGCCAGCAACAATAGGGCGAGCTATGGCTACACCTTC
CASNNRASYGYTF
>.|many|TRBJ2-5|TRBV10-1
TGCGCCAGCAGTGAGGGGGGTATGCGGGGAAAAGAGACCCAGTACTTC
CASSEGGMRGKETQYF
>.|many|TRBJ2-1|TRBV15
TGTGCCACCGAGTATCTGGATAAGCAGTTCTTC
CATEYLDKQFF
>.|many|TRBJ2-5|TRBV6-2/TRBV6-3
TGTGCCAGCAACTCGTGGAGCTGGGAGACCCAGTACTTC
CASNSWSWETQYF
>.|many|TRBJ2-5|TRBV5-1
TGCGCCAGCAGCTTATTGGCGGGGGCCCAAGAGACCCAGTACTTC
CASSLLAGAQETQYF
>.|many|TRBJ2-3|TRBV5-5
TGTGCCAGCAGCTCCAGACTGCTCTCTAGCACAGATACGCAGTATTTT
CASSSRLLSSTDTQYF
>TRBD2|few|TRBJ2-5|TRBV20-1
TGCAGTGCCACCCTAGCGGGGGGCCAGTACTTC
CSATLAGGQYF
>TRBD1|many|TRBJ2-7|TRBV7-9
TGTGCCAGCAGCTTAGATACCGACAGGGACGAGCAGTACTTC
CASSLDTDRDEQYF
>.|many|TRBJ1-2|TRBV7-8
TGTGCCAGCAGCTCAGGACTACAAGGAGGCTACACCTTC
CASSSGLQGGYTF
>TRBD1|medium-sized|TRBJ2-7|TRBV5-1
TGCGCCAGCAGCTTCGACAGGGCCTACGAGCAGTACTTC
CASSFDRAYEQYF
>.|many|TRBJ2-1|TRBV20-1
TGCAGTGCGGAGAAAAGGTCCTCCTACAATGAGCAGTTCTTC
CSAEKRSSYNEQFF
>.|many|TRBJ2-2|TRBV5-1
TGCGCCAGCAGCTTGGATGGATTGGGGGAGCTGTTTTTT
CASSLDGLGELFF
>.|many|TRBJ1-1|TRBV19
TGTGCCAGTAGTATAAACGAGAACACTGAAGCTTTCTTT
CASSINENTEAFF
>.|many|TRBJ2-3|TRBV20-1
TGCAGTGCTCGCTCCGGGACAAGGGGATCTGGTACGCAGTATTTT
CSARSGTRGSGTQYF